Listed below are T cell receptor beta chains from one sample, sequenced in a study of Graves' ophthalmopathy and Graves' hyperthyroidism. From the multiplex PCR reads, TCRdb called clonotypes with MiXCR, one entry per CDR3 protein. Here the sample spans around 1.1 million distinct CDR3 sequences, about 35% being singletons. What was sequenced was peripheral blood or thyroid tissue (not recorded which). The receptors here all came from an adult man with Graves' hyperthyroidism. Each CDR3 is given with its conserved first and last residue. The D gene is left open where the match is weak. Clone size is stated in some rows and not others, as once, few, many or a class when expanded.

len,j_gene,abundance,v_gene,d_gene,CDR3nt,CDR3aa
16,TRBJ2-7,many,TRBV10-3,.,TGTGCCATCAGTGAGTCGACACTCAGAGACTCCTACGAGCAGTACTTC,CAISESTLRDSYEQYF
16,TRBJ2-7,.,TRBV15,.,TGTGCCACCAGCAGAGAAGTGGCAGGGGGGCCCTACGAGCAGTACTTC,CATSREVAGGPYEQYF
15,TRBJ2-7,.,TRBV10-2,TRBD2,TGTGCCAGCAGTTTATCGGCTAGCGGGAGGGTCGAGCAGTACTTC,CASSLSASGRVEQYF
14,TRBJ2-2,many,TRBV29-1,.,TGCAGCGTTGATGGGGGACAGAACACCGGGGAGCTGTTTTTT,CSVDGGQNTGELFF
17,TRBJ2-7,.,TRBV10-3,TRBD1,TGTGCCATCAGTTACGGAGGGACAGGAACTAGCTCCTACGAGCAGTACTTC,CAISYGGTGTSSYEQYF
13,TRBJ2-5,many,TRBV5-8,.,TGTGCCAGCAGCCTCCGGGACGAAGAGACCCAGTACTTC,CASSLRDEETQYF
15,TRBJ1-1,many,TRBV5-1,TRBD1,TGCGCCAGCAGCTTGTGGGGGACAGGGAACACTGAAGCTTTCTTT,CASSLWGTGNTEAFF
14,TRBJ1-2,.,TRBV11-2,.,TGTGCCAGCAGTTACCGAACTACTAGCTATGGCTACACCTTC,CASSYRTTSYGYTF
15,TRBJ1-1,.,TRBV7-2,TRBD1,TGTGCCAGCAGCCCGGGACAGGGGGCTCTCACTGAAGCTTTCTTT,CASSPGQGALTEAFF
16,TRBJ1-1,many,TRBV7-8,.,TGTGCCAGCAGCCTCCCCAACCGACAGGTGCACACTGAAGCTTTCTTT,CASSLPNRQVHTEAFF
13,TRBJ2-7,many,TRBV20-1,.,TGCAGTGCTAGCAACAGGGACGTTAACGAGCAGTACTTC,CSASNRDVNEQYF
14,TRBJ1-6,many,TRBV4-3,.,TGCGCCAGCAGCAGGGTTACGGATAATTCACCCCTCCACTTT,CASSRVTDNSPLHF
15,TRBJ2-5,.,TRBV2,.,TGTGCCAGCAGATTTCCACAGAGCGTCCATGAGACCCAGTACTTC,CASRFPQSVHETQYF
13,TRBJ2-6,.,TRBV10-3,TRBD1,TGTGCCATCACTAGACAGGGGGACAACACTGAAGCTTTC,CAITRQGDNTEAF
16,TRBJ1-4,many,TRBV7-9,.,TGTGCCAGCAGCTTATCTGCTCTGGGAACTAATGAAAAACTGTTTTTT,CASSLSALGTNEKLFF